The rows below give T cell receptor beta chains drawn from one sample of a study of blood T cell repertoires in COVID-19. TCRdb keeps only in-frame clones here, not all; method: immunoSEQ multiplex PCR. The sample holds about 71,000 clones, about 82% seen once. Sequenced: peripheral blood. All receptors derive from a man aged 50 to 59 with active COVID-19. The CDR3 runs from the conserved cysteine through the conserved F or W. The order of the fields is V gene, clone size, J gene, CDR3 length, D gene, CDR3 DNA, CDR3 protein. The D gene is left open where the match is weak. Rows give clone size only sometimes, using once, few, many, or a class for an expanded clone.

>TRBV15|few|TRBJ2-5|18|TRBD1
TGTGCCACCAGCACCCTAACCTCCGGGACAGTCTTCCAAGAGACCCAGTACTTC
CATSTLTSGTVFQETQYF
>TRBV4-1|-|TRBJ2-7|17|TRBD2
TGCGCCAGCAGCCAAGGTGGGACTAGCGGGGGGAAATACGAGCAGTACTTC
CASSQGGTSGGKYEQYF
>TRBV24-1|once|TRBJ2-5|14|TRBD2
TGTGCCACCAGTGTAGCGGGAGCGGGGGAGACCCAGTACTTC
CATSVAGAGETQYF
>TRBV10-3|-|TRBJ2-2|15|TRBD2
TGTGCCTCCAACCCCGGGACTAGTAATACCGGGGAGCTGTTTTTT
CASNPGTSNTGELFF
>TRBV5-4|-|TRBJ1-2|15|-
TGTGCCAGCAGCTTTTTTAACCTGGGCAGTAATGGCTACACCTTC
CASSFFNLGSNGYTF
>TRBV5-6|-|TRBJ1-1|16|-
TGTGCCAGCAGCTTGGGGGGAGGACTCGGTCGGACTGAAGCTTTCTTT
CASSLGGGLGRTEAFF
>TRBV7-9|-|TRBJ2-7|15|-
TGTGCCAGCAGCCAGGGGGGCCAATCTACTTACGAGCAGTACTTC
CASSQGGQSTYEQYF
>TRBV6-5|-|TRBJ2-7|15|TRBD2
TGTGCCAGCAGCCGGGACTCCGGGGGGACCTACGAGCAGTACTTC
CASSRDSGGTYEQYF
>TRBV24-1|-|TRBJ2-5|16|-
TGTGCCACCAGTGGGGAATCACAGGGTTTGGGGGAGACCCAGTACTTC
CATSGESQGLGETQYF
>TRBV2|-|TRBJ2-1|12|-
TGTGCCAGCAGCCCGGGACTCACGCTCCAAGTCTTC
CASSPGLTLQVF
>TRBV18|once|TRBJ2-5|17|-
TGTGCCAGCTCACCAGGGTTCGGTGGTCCAGAGAGGGAGACCCAGTACTTC
CASSPGFGGPERETQYF
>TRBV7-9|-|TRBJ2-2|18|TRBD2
TGTGCCAGCCCCGGGACTAGCGGGAGGGCCGAATCCGCCGGGGAGCTGTTTTTT
CASPGTSGRAESAGELFF
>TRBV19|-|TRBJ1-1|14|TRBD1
TGTGCCAGTAGTACCGGGACAGCAAACACTGAAGCTTTCTTT
CASSTGTANTEAFF
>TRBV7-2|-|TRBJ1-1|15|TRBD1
TGTGCCAGCAGCGTTCCACAGGGGATAAACACTGAAGCTTTCTTT
CASSVPQGINTEAFF
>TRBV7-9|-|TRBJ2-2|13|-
TGTGCCAGCAAGACAGGCGGCACCGGGGAGCTGTTTTTT
CASKTGGTGELFF
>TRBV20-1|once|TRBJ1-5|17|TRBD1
TGCAGTGCTAGTCGTTCTGTAGGGGGCCTTAGCAATCAGCCCCAGCATTTT
CSASRSVGGLSNQPQHF
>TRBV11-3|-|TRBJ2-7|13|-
TGTGCCAGCAGCTATGCCAGCTCCTACGAGCAGTACTTC
CASSYASSYEQYF
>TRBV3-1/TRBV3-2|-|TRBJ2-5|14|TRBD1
TGTGCCAGCAGCCAAGATTACGACAGGGCGACCCAGTACTTC
CASSQDYDRATQYF
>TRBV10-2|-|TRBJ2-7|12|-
TGCGCCAGCGGTTCCGGAGGTAGCGAGCAGTACTTC
CASGSGGSEQYF
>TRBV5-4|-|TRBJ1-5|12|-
TGTGATTCGAGGAGGAGCAATCAGCCCCAGCATTTT
CDSRRSNQPQHF
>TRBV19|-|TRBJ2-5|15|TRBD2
TGTGCCAGTAGTGCCGGGACTAGCGGGCAAGAGACCCAGTACTTC
CASSAGTSGQETQYF
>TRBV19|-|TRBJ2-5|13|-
TGTGCCAGCCGGGATGGGGGCCGAAGGACCCAGTACTTC
CASRDGGRRTQYF
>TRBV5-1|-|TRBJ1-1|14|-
TGCGCCAGCAGGTTGACAGGACTAAACACTGAAGCTTTCTTT
CASRLTGLNTEAFF
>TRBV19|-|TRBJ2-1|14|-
TGTGCCAGTAGTTATAGGGCGGGTCCCAATGAGCAGTTCTTC
CASSYRAGPNEQFF
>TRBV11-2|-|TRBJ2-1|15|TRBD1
TGTGCCAGCAGCTTAGCAACAGGGGTTTTGAATGAGCAGTTCTTC
CASSLATGVLNEQFF
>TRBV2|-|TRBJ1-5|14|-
TGTGCCAGCACCAATAATCAGGCCAATCAGCCCCAGCATTTT
CASTNNQANQPQHF